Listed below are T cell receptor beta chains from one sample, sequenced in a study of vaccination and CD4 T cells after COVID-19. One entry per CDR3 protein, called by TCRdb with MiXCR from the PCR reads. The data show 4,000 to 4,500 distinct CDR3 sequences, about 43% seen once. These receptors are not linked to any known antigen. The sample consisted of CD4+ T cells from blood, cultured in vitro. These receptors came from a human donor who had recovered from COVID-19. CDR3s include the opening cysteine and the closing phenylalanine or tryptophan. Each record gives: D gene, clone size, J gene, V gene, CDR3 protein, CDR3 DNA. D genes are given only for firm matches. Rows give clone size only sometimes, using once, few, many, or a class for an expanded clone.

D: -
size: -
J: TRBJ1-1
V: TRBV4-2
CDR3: CASSQVSRDSEAFF
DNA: TGTGCCAGCAGCCAAGTGTCCAGGGACTCTGAAGCTTTCTTT

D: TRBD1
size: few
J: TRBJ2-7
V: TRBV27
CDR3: CASRPSLTGAYEQYF
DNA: TGTGCCAGCAGACCGAGTCTTACAGGGGCGTACGAGCAGTACTTC

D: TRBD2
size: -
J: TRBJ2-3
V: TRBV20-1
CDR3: CSARISGSTDTQYF
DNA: TGCAGTGCTAGAATTAGCGGGAGTACAGATACGCAGTATTTT

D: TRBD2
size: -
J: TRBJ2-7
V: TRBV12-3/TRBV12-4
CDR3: CASSYSGSIGQYF
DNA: TGTGCCAGCAGTTATAGCGGGAGTATCGGGCAGTACTTC

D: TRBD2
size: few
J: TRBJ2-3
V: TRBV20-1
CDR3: CSAVVASGADTQYF
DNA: TGCAGTGCCGTCGTGGCTAGCGGGGCGGATACGCAGTATTTT

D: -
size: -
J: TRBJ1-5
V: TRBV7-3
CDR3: CASSLSGVSNQPQHF
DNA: TGTGCCAGCAGCTTATCAGGGGTCAGCAATCAGCCCCAGCATTTT

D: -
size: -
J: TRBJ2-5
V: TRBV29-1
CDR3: CSAFRGETETQYF
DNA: TGCAGCGCATTCAGAGGGGAAACAGAGACCCAGTACTTC

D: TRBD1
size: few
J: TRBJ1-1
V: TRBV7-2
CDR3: CASSVDRVNTEAFF
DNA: TGTGCCAGCAGCGTGGACAGGGTGAACACTGAAGCTTTCTTT

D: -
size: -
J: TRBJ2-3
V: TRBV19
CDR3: CASTTDPRSTDTQYF
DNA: TGTGCCAGTACCACGGACCCACGAAGCACAGATACGCAGTATTTT

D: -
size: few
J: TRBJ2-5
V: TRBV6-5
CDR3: CASSYSSNPPGRWTQYF
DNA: TGTGCCAGCAGTTACTCGAGTAACCCCCCGGGTCGGTGGACCCAGTACTTC

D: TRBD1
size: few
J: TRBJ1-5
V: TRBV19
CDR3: CASERAGGFRNQPQHF
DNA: TGTGCCAGTGAGCGGGCAGGGGGCTTTCGTAATCAGCCCCAGCATTTT

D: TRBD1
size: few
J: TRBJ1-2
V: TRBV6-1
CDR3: CASSPRTGAGYTF
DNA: TGTGCCAGCAGTCCGAGGACAGGGGCCGGCTACACCTTC

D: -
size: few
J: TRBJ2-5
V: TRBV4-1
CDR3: CASSQGQYRQTQYF
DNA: TGCGCCAGCAGCCAAGGCCAGTATCGACAGACCCAGTACTTC

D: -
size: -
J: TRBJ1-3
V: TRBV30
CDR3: CAWSPRQNTIYF
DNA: TGTGCCTGGAGTCCACGTCAAAACACCATATATTTT

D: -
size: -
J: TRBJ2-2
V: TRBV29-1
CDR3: CSAGGGANTGELFF
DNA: TGCAGCGCCGGCGGGGGCGCGAACACCGGGGAGCTGTTTTTT

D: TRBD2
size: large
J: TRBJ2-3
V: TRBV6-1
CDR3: CASSQALLAGADTQYF
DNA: TGTGCCAGCAGTCAAGCCCTCCTAGCGGGGGCTGATACGCAGTATTTT

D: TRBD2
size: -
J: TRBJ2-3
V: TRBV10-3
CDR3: CATGRGADQMAQYF
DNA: TGTGCCACCGGGAGGGGAGCGGACCAGATGGCGCAGTATTTT

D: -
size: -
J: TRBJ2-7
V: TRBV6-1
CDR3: CASSEEGLESKQYF
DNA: TGTGCCAGCAGTGAAGAAGGGCTAGAGTCGAAGCAGTACTTC

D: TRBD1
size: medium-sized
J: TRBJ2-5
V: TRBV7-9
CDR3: CASSSTSGTGETQYF
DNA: TGTGCCAGCAGCTCTACTTCCGGGACAGGGGAGACCCAGTACTTC

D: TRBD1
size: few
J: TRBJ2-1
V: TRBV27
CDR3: CAPQGQGVLDEQFF
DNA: TGTGCCCCACAGGGACAGGGGGTTCTGGATGAGCAGTTCTTC

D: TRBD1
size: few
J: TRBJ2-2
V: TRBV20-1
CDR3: CSARSLLGQSNTGELFF
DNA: TGCAGTGCTAGGAGTTTGTTGGGACAGTCAAACACCGGGGAGCTGTTTTTT

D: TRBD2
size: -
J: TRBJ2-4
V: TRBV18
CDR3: CASSPGVSGSGSDIQYF
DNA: TGTGCCAGCTCACCTGGTGTTAGCGGGAGTGGATCAGACATTCAGTACTTC

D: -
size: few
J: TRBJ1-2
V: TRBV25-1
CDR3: CASRARGGHGYTF
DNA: TGTGCCAGCAGAGCTAGAGGGGGACATGGCTACACCTTC

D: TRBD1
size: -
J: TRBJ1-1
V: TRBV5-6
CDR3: CASSLAGTGYTEAFF
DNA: TGTGCCAGCAGCCTAGCCGGGACAGGGTACACTGAAGCTTTCTTT

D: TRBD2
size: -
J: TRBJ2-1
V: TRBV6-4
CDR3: CASSPGLADEQFF
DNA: TGTGCCAGCAGTCCGGGACTAGCGGATGAGCAGTTCTTC

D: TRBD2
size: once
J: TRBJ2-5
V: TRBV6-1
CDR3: CASSLLAGGVRETQYF
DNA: TGTGCCAGCAGCCTGCTAGCGGGGGGCGTCAGGGAGACCCAGTACTTC

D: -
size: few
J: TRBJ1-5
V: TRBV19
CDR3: CASSKQGAGNQPQHF
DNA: TGTGCCAGTAGTAAACAGGGTGCTGGCAATCAGCCCCAGCATTTT

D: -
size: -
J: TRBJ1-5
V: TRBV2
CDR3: CASSEARGAVGNQPQHF
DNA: TGTGCCAGCAGTGAAGCTCGGGGGGCTGTGGGCAATCAGCCCCAGCATTTT

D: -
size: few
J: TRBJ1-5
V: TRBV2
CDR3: CASKGEGQPQHF
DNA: TGTGCCAGCAAGGGGGAGGGTCAGCCCCAGCATTTT

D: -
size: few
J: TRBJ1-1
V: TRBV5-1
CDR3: CASSGGRGLDTEAFF
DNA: TGCGCCAGCAGCGGGGGTCGGGGGCTTGATACTGAAGCTTTCTTT

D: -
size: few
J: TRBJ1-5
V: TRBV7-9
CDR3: CASSPGGARGNQPQHF
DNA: TGTGCCAGCAGCCCAGGCGGGGCAAGAGGCAATCAGCCCCAGCATTTT

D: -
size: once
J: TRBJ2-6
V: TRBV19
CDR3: CASSILLLRGGGVLTF
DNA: TGTGCCAGTAGTATCCTCCTCCTTAGGGGGGGGGGCGTCCTGACTTTC

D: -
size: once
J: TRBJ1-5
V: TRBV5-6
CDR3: CASSSRWGIDQPQHF
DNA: TGTGCCAGCAGCTCACGATGGGGGATTGATCAGCCCCAGCATTTT

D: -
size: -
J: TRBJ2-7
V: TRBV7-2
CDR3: CASGANRLLGEQYF
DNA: TGTGCCAGCGGGGCCAACCGACTCTTGGGCGAGCAGTACTTC

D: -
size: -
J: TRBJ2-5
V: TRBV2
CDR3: CASSEVWGQETQYF
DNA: TGTGCCAGCAGTGAAGTTTGGGGGCAAGAGACCCAGTACTTC

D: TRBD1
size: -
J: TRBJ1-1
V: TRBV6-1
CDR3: CASSSGQTTEAFF
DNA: TGTGCCAGCAGCTCGGGACAGACCACTGAAGCTTTCTTT

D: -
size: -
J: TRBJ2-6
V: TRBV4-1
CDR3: CASSPGQISGANVLTF
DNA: TGCGCCAGCAGCCCAGGACAGATCTCTGGGGCCAACGTCCTGACTTTC

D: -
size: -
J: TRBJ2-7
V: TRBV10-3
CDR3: CAISAKTGGAYEQYF
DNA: TGTGCCATCAGTGCAAAAACAGGCGGAGCCTACGAGCAGTACTTC

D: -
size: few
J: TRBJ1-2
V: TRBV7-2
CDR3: CASTTGTGNYGYTF
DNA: TGTGCCAGCACCACCGGGACGGGGAACTATGGCTACACCTTC

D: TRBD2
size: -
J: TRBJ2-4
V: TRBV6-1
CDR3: CASTPGGAKNIQYF
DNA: TGTGCCAGCACTCCCGGGGGGGCCAAAAACATTCAGTACTTC

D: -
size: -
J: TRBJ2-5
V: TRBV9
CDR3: CASSVGGFTETQYF
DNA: TGTGCCAGCAGCGTGGGGGGCTTTACGGAGACCCAGTATTTC

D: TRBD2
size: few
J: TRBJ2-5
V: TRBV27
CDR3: CASSLAGGETQYF
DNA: TGTGCCAGCAGTTTGGCCGGGGGGGAGACCCAGTACTTC

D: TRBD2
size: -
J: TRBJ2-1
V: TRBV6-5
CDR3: CASSYGLAGSNEQFF
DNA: TGTGCCAGCAGTTATGGGCTAGCGGGGTCCAATGAGCAGTTCTTC

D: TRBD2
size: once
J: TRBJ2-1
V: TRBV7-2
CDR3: CASSLTSGHSYNEQFF
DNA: TGTGCCAGCAGCTTGACTAGCGGGCACTCCTACAATGAGCAGTTCTTC

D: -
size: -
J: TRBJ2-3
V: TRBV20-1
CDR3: CSASGSMGVWTDTQYF
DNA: TGCAGTGCTAGCGGGTCCATGGGAGTATGGACAGATACGCAGTATTTT

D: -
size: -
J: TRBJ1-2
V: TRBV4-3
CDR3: CASSHVLDYGYTF
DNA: TGCGCCAGCAGCCACGTTCTCGACTATGGCTACACCTTC

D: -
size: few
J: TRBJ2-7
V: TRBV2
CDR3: CAAEGEKYEQYF
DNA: TGTGCCGCAGAGGGTGAGAAATACGAGCAGTACTTC

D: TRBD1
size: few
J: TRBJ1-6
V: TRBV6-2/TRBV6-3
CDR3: CASTDRGNSPLHF
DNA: TGTGCCAGTACGGACAGGGGTAATTCACCCCTCCACTTT

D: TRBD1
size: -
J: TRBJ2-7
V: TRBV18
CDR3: CASSFTGTAAYEQHF
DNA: TGTGCCAGCTCGTTCACCGGGACAGCAGCCTACGAGCAGCACTTC

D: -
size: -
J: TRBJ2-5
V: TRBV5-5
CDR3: CASSLLAARRIQETQYF
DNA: TGTGCCAGCAGCTTGCTGGCCGCCCGACGAATTCAAGAGACCCAGTACTTC

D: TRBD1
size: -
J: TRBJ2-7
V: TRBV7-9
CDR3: CASSQDREAYEQYF
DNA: TGTGCCAGCAGCCAGGACAGGGAGGCTTACGAGCAGTACTTC

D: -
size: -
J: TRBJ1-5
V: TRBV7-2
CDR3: CASSLQARDQPQHF
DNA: TGTGCCAGCAGCTTGCAGGCCCGGGATCAGCCCCAGCATTTT

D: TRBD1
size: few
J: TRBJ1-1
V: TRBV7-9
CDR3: CASSLADRGRTEAFF
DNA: TGTGCCAGCAGCTTAGCGGACAGGGGGAGGACTGAAGCTTTCTTT

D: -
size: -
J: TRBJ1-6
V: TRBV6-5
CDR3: CASSYSGGSNSPLHF
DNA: TGTGCCAGCAGTTATAGTGGGGGGAGTAATTCACCCCTCCACTTT